These T cell receptor beta chains were read from a single sample in a study of blood T cell repertoires in COVID-19. The assay was immunoSEQ multiplex PCR, and TCRdb's table has in-frame clones only and misses some. This table holds around 76,000 clones, 75% to 85% found once. Sequenced sample: peripheral blood. These TCRs come from a young man with COVID-19, enrolled during active disease. Both conserved end residues are part of each CDR3. The order of the fields is V gene, D gene, clone size, J gene, CDR3 protein, CDR3 DNA. The D gene is left open where the match is weak. Size tells how often a clone was seen (once, few, many) or the class of an expanded clone, and some rows leave it out.

>TRBV11-2|.|.|TRBJ2-7
CASSETAAQYF
TGTGCCAGCAGCGAGACTGCCGCGCAGTACTTC
>TRBV28|.|.|TRBJ2-5
CASSLTSQETQYF
TGTGCCAGCAGTTTAACCAGCCAAGAGACCCAGTACTTC
>TRBV3-1/TRBV3-2|.|.|TRBJ1-2
CASSQRGGRNYGYTF
TGTGCCAGCAGCCAACGAGGAGGCAGGAACTATGGCTACACCTTC
>TRBV5-4|.|.|TRBJ2-7
CASRQDLGPYEQYF
TGTGCCAGCAGACAGGACCTTGGGCCCTACGAGCAGTACTTC
>TRBV7-2|.|.|TRBJ1-2
CASSLSGYGYTF
TGTGCCAGCAGCCTTTCGGGCTATGGCTACACCTTC
>TRBV24-1|TRBD1|.|TRBJ2-7
CATSDQTGDLAYEQYF
TGTGCCACCAGTGACCAGACAGGGGACTTAGCCTACGAGCAGTACTTC
>TRBV6-6|TRBD2|.|TRBJ2-1
CASSSLGGEQFF
TGTGCCAGCAGTTCCCTGGGGGGGGAGCAGTTCTTC
>TRBV6-5|.|once|TRBJ2-7
CASSRGRPGGYEQYF
TGTGCCAGCAGTCGGGGACGCCCAGGGGGGTACGAGCAGTACTTC
>TRBV29-1|TRBD1|.|TRBJ1-1
CSVGQGGTEAFF
TGCAGCGTTGGACAGGGAGGCACTGAAGCTTTCTTT
>TRBV15|.|.|TRBJ1-1
CATRGGYNTEAFF
TGTGCCACCAGGGGAGGGTACAACACTGAAGCTTTCTTT
>TRBV28|TRBD1|.|TRBJ1-5
CAAEGQGNQPQHF
TGTGCCGCTGAGGGACAGGGCAATCAGCCCCAGCATTTT
>TRBV14|.|.|TRBJ1-1
CASSQELRMNTEAFF
TGTGCCAGCAGCCAAGAACTAAGGATGAACACTGAAGCTTTCTTT
>TRBV6-1|TRBD1|.|TRBJ2-4
CASSVYGQGAKNIQYF
TGTGCCAGCAGTGTTTACGGACAGGGGGCCAAAAACATTCAGTACTTC
>TRBV9|.|.|TRBJ1-1
CASSPTSTTNTEAFF
TGTGCCAGCAGCCCGACCTCGACAACGAACACTGAAGCTTTCTTT
>TRBV10-3|.|.|TRBJ1-3
CAISESSGGNTIYF
TGTGCCATCAGTGAGTCTTCAGGGGGAAACACCATATATTTT
>TRBV28|TRBD1|.|TRBJ1-5
CATRTKQGGSNQPQHF
TGTGCCACCAGAACTAAACAGGGGGGGAGCAATCAGCCCCAGCATTTT
>TRBV19|.|.|TRBJ1-2
CASSHDRYYGYTF
TGTGCCAGTAGCCATGACAGATACTATGGCTACACCTTC
>TRBV10-3|TRBD1|.|TRBJ1-1
CAIRGTGENTEAFF
TGTGCCATCAGGGGGACAGGGGAGAACACTGAAGCTTTCTTT